This T cell receptor (beta chain) was observed in a study of blood T cell repertoires in COVID-19. About the study: Nucleic acid was either cDNA or gDNA, and it came from T cells, B-cell-depleted T cells, or PBMCs.

Data came from immunoSEQ multiplex PCR; TCRdb stores just in-frame clones and leaves some out. The sample has about 50,000 clones, about 85% seen once; the top ten hold around 3.3%. This CDR3 has 17 amino acids. Trimming pared 0 bases from V and 6 bases from J, leaving 18 bases between. Germline values: CDR1 SNHLY, CDR2 FYNNEI. The cohort comprised adults aged 18 to 89 years residing in some 24 US areas. The sequenced sample consisted of PBMCs or T cells enriched from blood (not recorded which). This chain joins TRBV2 and TRBJ1-5, with D possibly TRBD1 on 6 matching bases. The sequence was obtained from a woman in her 50s who had recovered from COVID-19. CDR3 bases: TGTGCCAGCAGTGAAGCCCAGGGGCCCCAGACGGGTCAGCCCCAGCATTTT. Translated: CASSEAQGPQTGQPQHF.